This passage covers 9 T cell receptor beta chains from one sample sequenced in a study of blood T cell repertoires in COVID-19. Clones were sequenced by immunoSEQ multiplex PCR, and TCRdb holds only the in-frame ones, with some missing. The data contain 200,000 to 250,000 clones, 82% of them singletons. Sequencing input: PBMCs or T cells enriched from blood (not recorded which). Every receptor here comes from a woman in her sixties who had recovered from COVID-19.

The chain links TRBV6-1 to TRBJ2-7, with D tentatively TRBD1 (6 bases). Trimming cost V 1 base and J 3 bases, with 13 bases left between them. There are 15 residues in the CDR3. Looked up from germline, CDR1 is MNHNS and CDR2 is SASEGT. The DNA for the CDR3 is TGTGCCAGCAGTGAAGAATTAGGGGGAAGCTACGAGCAGTACTTC. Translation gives CASSEELGGSYEQYF.

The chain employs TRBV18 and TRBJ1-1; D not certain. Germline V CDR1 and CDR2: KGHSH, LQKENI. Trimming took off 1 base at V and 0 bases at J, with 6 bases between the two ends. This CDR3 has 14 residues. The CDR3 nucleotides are TGTGCCAGCTCACCACAGGAGATGAACACTGAAGCTTTCTTT. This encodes CASSPQEMNTEAFF. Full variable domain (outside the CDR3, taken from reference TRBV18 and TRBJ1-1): NAGVMQNPRHLVRRRGQEARLRCSPMKGHSHVYWYRQLPEEGLKFMVYLQKENIIDESGMPKERFSAEFPKEGPSILRIQQVVRGDSAAYFCASSPQEMNTEAFFGQGTRLTVV.

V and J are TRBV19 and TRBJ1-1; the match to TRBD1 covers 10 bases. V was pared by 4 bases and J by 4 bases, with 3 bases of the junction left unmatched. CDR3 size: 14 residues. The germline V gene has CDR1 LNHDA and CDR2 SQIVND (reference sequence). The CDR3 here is CASSTTGGGTEAFF. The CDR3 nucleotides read TGTGCCAGTAGTACGACAGGGGGCGGCACTGAAGCTTTCTTT.

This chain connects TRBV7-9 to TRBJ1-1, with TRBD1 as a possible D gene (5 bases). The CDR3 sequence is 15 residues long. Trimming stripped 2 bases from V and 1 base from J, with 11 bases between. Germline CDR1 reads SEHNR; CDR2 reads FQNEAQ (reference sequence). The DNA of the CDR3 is TGTGCCAGCAGCTTAATACGACAGCCGAACACTGAAGCTTTCTTT. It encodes CASSLIRQPNTEAFF. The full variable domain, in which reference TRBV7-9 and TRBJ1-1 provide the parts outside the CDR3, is DTGVSQNPRHKITKRGQNVTFRCDPISEHNRLYWYRQTLGQGPEFLTYFQNEAQLEKSRLLSDRFSAERPKGSFSTLEIQRTEQGDSAMYLCASSLIRQPNTEAFFGQGTRLTVV.

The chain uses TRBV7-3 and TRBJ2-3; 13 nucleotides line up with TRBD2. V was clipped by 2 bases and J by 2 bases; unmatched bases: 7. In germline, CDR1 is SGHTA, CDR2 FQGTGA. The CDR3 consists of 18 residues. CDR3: CASSLSGLAGDTTDTQYF. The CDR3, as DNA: TGTGCCAGCAGCTTATCAGGACTAGCGGGGGATACCACAGATACGCAGTATTTT.

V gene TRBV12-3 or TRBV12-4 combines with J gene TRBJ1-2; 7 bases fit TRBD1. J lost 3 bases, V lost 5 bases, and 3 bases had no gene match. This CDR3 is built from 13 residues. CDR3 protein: CASSLTGYYGYTF. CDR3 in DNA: TGTGCCAGCAGTCTGACAGGGTACTATGGCTACACCTTC.

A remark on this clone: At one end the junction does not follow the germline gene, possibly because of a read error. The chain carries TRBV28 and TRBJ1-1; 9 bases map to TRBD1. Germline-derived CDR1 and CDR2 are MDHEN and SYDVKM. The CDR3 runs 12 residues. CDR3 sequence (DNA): TGTGCCAGCTGTTTGGACAGGGGTGAAGCTTTCTTT. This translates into CASCLDRGEAFF.

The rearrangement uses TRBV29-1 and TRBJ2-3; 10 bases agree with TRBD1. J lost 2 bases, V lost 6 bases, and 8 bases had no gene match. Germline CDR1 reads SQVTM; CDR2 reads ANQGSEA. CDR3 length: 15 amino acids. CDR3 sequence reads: CSVLPGQGNTDTQYF. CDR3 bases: TGCAGCGTGCTTCCGGGACAGGGGAACACAGATACGCAGTATTTT.

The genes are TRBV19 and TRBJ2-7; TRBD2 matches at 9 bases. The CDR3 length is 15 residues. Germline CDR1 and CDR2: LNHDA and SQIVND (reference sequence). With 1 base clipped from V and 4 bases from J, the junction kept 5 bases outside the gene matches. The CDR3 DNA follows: TGTGCCAGTAGTATAGGACCGGGACTAGCATACGAGCAGTACTTC. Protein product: CASSIGPGLAYEQYF. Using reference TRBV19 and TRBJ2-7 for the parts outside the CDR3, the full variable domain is DGGITQSPKYLFRKEGQNVTLSCEQNLNHDAMYWYRQDPGQGLRLIYYSQIVNDFQKGDIAEGYSVSREKKESFPLTVTSAQKNPTAFYLCASSIGPGLAYEQYFGPGTRLTVT.